This T cell receptor beta chain is from a study of T cells after posttransplantation cyclophosphamide. Study-wide findings and caveats: Tissue-infiltrating T cells from skin or gut overlapped little with blood T cells.

The CDR3 totals 14 residues. Trimming at V came to 3 bases and at J to 3 bases, leaving 2 bases not matched to a gene. The germline V gene has CDR1 MNHNS and CDR2 SASEGT. This related bone marrow graft donor gave peripheral blood on the day of marrow donation. Sequencing used immunoSEQ multiplex PCR; TCRdb keeps in-frame clones, though not all of them. The table lists about 7,300 clones, more than 85% of them singletons, with 3% to 4.5% in the top ten. Concerning this clone itself: Its antigen is unknown.

The chain carries TRBV6-1 and TRBJ1-1, with 9 bases identical to TRBD1. Sequenced input: CD4+ T cells sorted from blood. The sequence was collected from a woman in her fifties or sixties in good health and a related stem cell transplant donor. CDR3 nucleotides: TGTGCCAGCAGTGAGACAGGGGGGGACACTGAAGCTTTCTTT. As protein: CASSETGGDTEAFF.